One T cell receptor (beta chain) is described in this entry. The data stem from a study of blood T cell repertoires in COVID-19. Study-level background: From the United States, Italy and Spain came samples of acute and convalescent COVID-19. In each case, the material was cDNA or gDNA derived from T cells, B-cell-depleted T cells, or PBMCs.

In the original analysis: Amplification from reference gene primers served as the basis for estimated nucleated cell counts. Libraries were prepared by immunoSEQ multiplex PCR; TCRdb keeps only in-frame clonotypes and omits some of them. For V, J and clone size, that table is used; D and trimming come from the DNA. This table has around 140,000 clones, approximately 84% appearing once. CDR3 size: 14 residues. Trimming took off 6 bases at V and 4 bases at J, with 16 bases between the two ends. Per germline, CDR1 SGDLS and CDR2 YYNGEE. Sequencing was carried out using peripheral blood. This TCR was sampled from a woman of 80 years or more with acute or convalescent COVID-19. The chain employs TRBV9 and TRBJ1-1, with D maybe TRBD1 (5 bases). As DNA, the CDR3 is TGTGCCAGCACCGCTAGGCAGGGCTTCACTGAAGCTTTCTTT. This gives the protein CASTARQGFTEAFF.